The rows below give T cell receptor beta chains drawn from one sample of a study of OX40 agonist ivuxolimab in advanced cancers. Here immunoSEQ multiplex PCR was the method, and the copy in TCRdb shows in-frame clones only, minus some. The sample includes about 64,000 clones, approximately 85% of them seen just once. The sequenced sample was CD4+ or CD8+ T cells sorted from blood, obtained in a trial of the OX40 agonist ivuxolimab. These receptors all come from an adult with an advanced solid tumor such as melanoma, head and neck, liver or kidney cancer. CDR3s include the opening cysteine and the closing phenylalanine or tryptophan. The D gene is left open where the match is weak. The size entry is marked missing in some rows and otherwise reads once, few, many or a size class.

NA	TRBV9	TRBJ2-5	NA	TGTGCCAGCAGCGTAGGACACCCGCCGGAGACCCAGTACTTC	CASSVGHPPETQYF
NA	TRBV28	TRBJ2-1	NA	TGTGCCAGCCAATCAATCGATGAGCAGTTCTTC	CASQSIDEQFF
NA	TRBV7-3	TRBJ2-2	NA	TGTGCCAGCAGCTTAACGAACACCGGGGAGCTGTTTTTT	CASSLTNTGELFF
NA	TRBV5-1	TRBJ1-1	NA	TGCGCCAGCAGCTTGGGGGACATGAACACTGAAGCTTTCTTT	CASSLGDMNTEAFF
TRBD1	TRBV7-2	TRBJ2-7	once	TGTGCCAGCAGCTTAGAAGTCAGGGGGCGAGGCGAGCAGTACTTC	CASSLEVRGRGEQYF
TRBD2	TRBV29-1	TRBJ2-3	NA	TGCAGCGTTGTAGCACTAGCGCTCACAGATACGCAGTATTTT	CSVVALALTDTQYF
NA	TRBV30	TRBJ1-6	NA	TGTGCCTGGACCGGAGGTCATGGGAATTCACCCCTCCACTTT	CAWTGGHGNSPLHF
NA	TRBV19	TRBJ2-7	NA	TGTGCCAGTAGTATCGGACTTTTCTCCTACGAGCAGTACTTC	CASSIGLFSYEQYF
NA	TRBV5-1	TRBJ1-1	NA	TGCGCCAGCAGCCCGGGTGGGGGTTCCGTTGAAGCTTTCTTT	CASSPGGGSVEAFF
TRBD1	TRBV5-1	TRBJ2-7	once	TGCGCCAGCAGCTTGACAGGGGACTCCTACGAGCAGTACTTC	CASSLTGDSYEQYF
NA	TRBV6-5	TRBJ1-1	NA	TGTGCCAGCAGGCGCGGGAAGAACACTGAAGCTTTCTTT	CASRRGKNTEAFF
NA	TRBV2	TRBJ2-6	once	TGTGCCAGCAGTGAAGGAGAGGGCTTCTCTGGGGCCAACGTCCTGACTTTC	CASSEGEGFSGANVLTF
NA	TRBV5-1	TRBJ1-4	NA	TGCGCCAGCAGCTTGGGACCGGGGGCGGGTGAAAAACTGTTTTTT	CASSLGPGAGEKLFF
NA	TRBV7-7	TRBJ2-2	NA	TGTGCCAGCAGCTCCACTTACGGCGGGGAGCTGTTTTTT	CASSSTYGGELFF
NA	TRBV10-1	TRBJ2-3	once	TGCGCCAGCGGTGAGTCACTGGGGACGCAGTATTTT	CASGESLGTQYF
TRBD1	TRBV10-3	TRBJ1-4	NA	TGTGCCATCAGTGACCCGACAGGGACTAATGAAAAACTGTTTTTT	CAISDPTGTNEKLFF
NA	TRBV5-1	TRBJ2-1	NA	TGCGCCAGCAGCTTGGCCACCTATGCAGATGAGCAGTTCTTC	CASSLATYADEQFF
TRBD1	TRBV5-1	TRBJ1-1	NA	TGCGCCAGCAGCTTTAAGACAGGGGGCTCGAACACTGAAGCTTTCTTT	CASSFKTGGSNTEAFF
NA	TRBV28	TRBJ1-2	NA	TGTGCCAGCAGTTTTAGAAACTATGGCTACACCTTC	CASSFRNYGYTF
NA	TRBV21-1	TRBJ1-2	NA	TGTGCCAGCAGCAAAGAAGACGGGGATACTGGCTACACCTTC	CASSKEDGDTGYTF
NA	TRBV2	TRBJ1-1	NA	TGTGCCAGCAGTTCAGGGGTGGGCACTGAAGCTTTCTTT	CASSSGVGTEAFF
NA	TRBV28	TRBJ1-1	NA	TGTGCCAGCAGTTTTCCGAGGATTTTGAACACTGAAGCTTTCTTT	CASSFPRILNTEAFF
NA	TRBV28	TRBJ2-7	NA	TGTGCCAGCGGGCAGAACTACGAGCAGTACTTC	CASGQNYEQYF
NA	TRBV4-1	TRBJ2-2	once	TGCGCCAGCAGCCTAAGGGGGAGCCCGAACACCGGGGAGCTGTTTTTT	CASSLRGSPNTGELFF